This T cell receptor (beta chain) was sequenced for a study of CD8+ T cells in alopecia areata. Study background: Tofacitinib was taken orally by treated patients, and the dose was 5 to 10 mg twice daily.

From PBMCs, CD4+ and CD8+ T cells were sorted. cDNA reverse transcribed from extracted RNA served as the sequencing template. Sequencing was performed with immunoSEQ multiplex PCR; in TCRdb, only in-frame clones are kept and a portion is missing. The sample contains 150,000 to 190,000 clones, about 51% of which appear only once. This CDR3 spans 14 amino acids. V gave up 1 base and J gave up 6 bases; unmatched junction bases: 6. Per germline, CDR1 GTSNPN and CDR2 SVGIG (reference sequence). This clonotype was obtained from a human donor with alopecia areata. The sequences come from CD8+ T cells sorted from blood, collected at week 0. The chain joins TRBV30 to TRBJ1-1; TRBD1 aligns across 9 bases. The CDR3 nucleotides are TGTGCCTGGAGTGCAGGACAGGGGACCCCTGAAGCTTTCTTT. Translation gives CAWSAGQGTPEAFF.